The source of this T cell receptor (beta chain) is a study of breast tumors, draining lymph nodes, adjacent tissues (dated by TCRdb to 2016 to 2018). Turning to the overall study: Breast cancer patients provided tumor, adjacent nontumor tissue and axillary lymph nodes, and the study compared the TCR beta repertoires across these three sources. The study was designed to assess the relationships and possible T-cell exchange between tumor, surrounding tissue and draining lymph node repertoires in human breast cancer. On the study overall, not on this receptor specifically: Rather than being directly demonstrated, the conclusion that tumor T cells originate in lymph nodes was presented as consistent with a hypothesis. The data were considered consistent with most tumor T cells being derived from the lymph node and subsequently expanding within tumor tissue. T-cell repertoire diversity in tumors was found to be lower than in lymph nodes but higher than in nontumor tissue, and preferential V and J gene usage was observed. Tumor and nontumor tissue repertoires were significantly more similar in luminal-like than in basal-like breast cancer.

Sequencer: Illumina HiSeq 2000. TCR beta chain libraries were generated through multiplex PCR amplification. The amplified TCR beta chain products were analyzed by high-throughput sequencing. TCRdb reran the public reads through fastp at Q25 and MiXCR, keeping productive beta chains. A single entry per CDR3 protein holds the most common genes and DNA from its merged rows. Across this sample there are fewer than 300,000 distinct CDR3 sequences, with 32% seen only once. The leading ten clones occupy 1.4% of the sample. Lymph node samples were obtained from the axillary draining lymph nodes of breast cancer patients. Ten or more counts support this clonotype. The antigen this receptor binds is unknown. No much larger clone exists at a distance of one base, and base qualities are not known. V and J lose 5 bases and 5 bases, and a span of 18 bases separates them. Including cysteine and phenylalanine, the CDR3 has 15 amino acids. The entry retains the CDR3 DNA only, 45 bases that are in frame from base 1. The germline V gene specifies MNHEY as CDR1 and SVGEGT as CDR2.

The sequence is built from TRBV6-2 or TRBV6-3 and TRBJ2-5; matching of 5 bases hints at TRBD2 as the D gene. Sequenced: axillary lymph node tissue. This TCR was recovered from a female donor with breast cancer. Some clones in this sample may be carry-over from other donors' samples. The CDR3 region: CASSPKVARGETQYF. The DNA sequence follows: TGTGCCAGCAGTCCCAAGGTAGCGAGAGGGGAGACCCAGTACTTC.